The clone carrying this TCR beta chain showed up just a few times. The entry originates in a study of early T cells in non-severe SARS-CoV-2 infection. Study-level background: The input, bulk RNA from unsorted whole blood, was sequenced, and chains were unpaired.

The CDR3 sequence is 17 residues long. Trimming shortened V by 2 bases and J by 1 base, and 14 bases separated the two germline ends. Tagging with unique molecular identifiers was applied to individual cDNA molecules. Using its own MiXCR run on the 5' RACE reads, TCRdb lists one record per CDR3 protein. The table shows 100,000 to 120,000 distinct CDR3 sequences, with around 10% occurring only once. This rearrangement joins TRBV12-3 or TRBV12-4 to TRBJ1-4; TRBD1 is a possible D gene (5 bases). The sequencing input was whole blood. The receptor was derived from an adult who was a healthcare worker with PCR-confirmed SARS-CoV-2 infection or an uninfected control (not recorded which). As DNA, the CDR3 is TGTGCCAGCAGTTTATCTAGGGGAGGGAGAACTAATGAAAAACTGTTTTTT. Translated, it gives CASSLSRGGRTNEKLFF.